Presented here are 13 T cell receptor beta chains from one specimen sequenced in a study of shared clonotypes between healthy human individuals. Using immunoSEQ multiplex PCR, the repertoire was profiled, and TCRdb retains in-frame clones only, with some absent. The table records 1,500,000 or so clones, just under 99% of them present only once. The specimen sequenced was naive CD4+ T cells sorted from blood. Subset here: CD45RA+ positively selected. These receptor sequences come from a man under 40 in good health.

This rearrangement joins TRBV5-1 to TRBJ2-5, with TRBD2 matching over 11 bases. The CDR3 extends over 16 amino acids. Germline trimming cut 4 bases from V and 2 bases from J; bases unmatched to any gene: 7. Germline-derived CDR1 and CDR2 are SGHRS and YFSETQ. In DNA, the CDR3 is TGCGCCAGCAGCCCGGGACTAGCGGAGATGCAAGAGACCCAGTACTTC. Protein: CASSPGLAEMQETQYF.

This chain connects TRBV2 to TRBJ2-5; 8 bases are a match to TRBD1. After removal of 5 bases from V and 5 bases from J, the junction contained 13 bases not matched to a gene. The CDR3 has 16 residues. Germline CDR1 reads SNHLY; CDR2 reads FYNNEI. CDR3 region: CASSPERDRGDETQYF. CDR3 sequence (DNA): TGTGCCAGCAGTCCGGAACGAGACAGGGGAGATGAGACCCAGTACTTC.

This clone was recorded only once. The CDR3 DNA sequence: TGTGCCAGCAGTTTTATCCGTGGAGTCAATAGCGGGAGACTTGACAATGAGCAGTTCTTC. Protein product: CASSFIRGVNSGRLDNEQFF. The chain combines TRBV27 with TRBJ2-1, with 9 nucleotides matching TRBD2. V was clipped by 3 bases and J by 5 bases; unmatched bases: 20. Germline V gene data show CDR1 as MNHEY and CDR2 as SMNVEV (reference sequence). The CDR3 is 20 amino acids.

The chain is built from TRBV10-3 and TRBJ2-7; D is uncertain. Germline loops: CDR1 ENHRY, CDR2 SYGVKD. This CDR3 contains 14 residues. Trimming shortened V by 3 bases and J by 0 bases, and 9 bases separated the two germline ends. The CDR3 sequence is CAISDPGYSYEQYF. The DNA of the CDR3 is TGTGCCATCAGTGATCCCGGATACTCCTACGAGCAGTACTTC.

This clone was seen a few times. The chain links TRBV7-9 to TRBJ2-7; no definite D call. From germline, CDR1 is SEHNR and CDR2 FQNEAQ (reference sequence). This CDR3 is 14 amino acids long. V was pared by 1 base and J by 2 bases, with 9 bases between. The DNA of the CDR3 is TGTGCCAGCAGCTTAGGGACGGCCGCCTACGAGCAGTACTTC. Residues: CASSLGTAAYEQYF.

V usage is TRBV7-3 and J usage is TRBJ2-3; the D is unclear. V lost 1 base, J lost 5 bases, and 7 bases lay in between. The CDR3 length is 13 residues. CDR1 SGHTA and CDR2 FQGTGA come from the germline V gene. The CDR3 is CASSLNSGDTQYF. The CDR3 DNA sequence: TGTGCCAGCAGCTTAAATTCTGGAGATACGCAGTATTTT.

This chain joins TRBV5-1 and TRBJ1-3; D gene unclear. This CDR3 has 14 amino acids. CDR1 SGHRS and CDR2 YFSETQ come from the germline V gene. V gave up 4 bases and J gave up 1 base, with 9 bases separating them. In DNA, the CDR3 is TGCGCCAGCAGCCCCGACGGGTCTGGAAACACCATATATTTT. Its translation: CASSPDGSGNTIYF.

In the case of this clone: The sample holds other DNA sequences that translate to the same CDR3. The V and J genes are TRBV28 and TRBJ1-5, with D possibly matching TRBD1 (5 bases). CDR3 length: 14 amino acids. Germline lookup yields CDR1 MDHEN and CDR2 SYDVKM. V lost 4 bases, J lost 3 bases, and 10 bases lay in between. The CDR3 reads CASSSQGDNQPQHF. DNA of the CDR3: TGTGCCAGCAGTTCGCAGGGAGACAATCAGCCCCAGCATTTT. Filled out from reference TRBV28 and TRBJ1-5, the complete variable domain reads DVKVTQSSRYLVKRTGEKVFLECVQDMDHENMFWYRQDPGLGLRLIYFSYDVKMKEKGDIPEGYSVSREKKERFSLILESASTNQTSMYLCASSSQGDNQPQHFGDGTRLSIL.

The chain has TRBV28 and TRBJ1-5, with a possible D match to TRBD1 (5 bases). CDR3 length: 14 amino acids. Per the germline V gene, CDR1 is MDHEN and CDR2 is SYDVKM. Trimming shortened V by 5 bases and J by 5 bases, and 13 bases separated the two germline ends. CDR3 bases: TGTGCCAGCAGTAGAGCGGGAGGGGATCAGCCCCAGCATTTT. Translation gives CASSRAGGDQPQHF.

This clone has only one observation. V and J are TRBV7-2 and TRBJ2-2, with D tentatively TRBD1 or TRBD2 (5 bases each). Germline lookup yields CDR1 SGHTA and CDR2 FQGNSA. The ends were cut back, 1 base at V and 4 bases at J, with 13 bases in the middle. The CDR3 sequence is 16 residues long. DNA for the CDR3: TGTGCCAGCAGCTTAGTCGGGGCCAGGGTCACCGGGGAGCTGTTTTTT. Protein product: CASSLVGARVTGELFF. Full variable domain (rest looked up from reference TRBV7-2 and TRBJ2-2): GAGVSQSPSNKVTEKGKDVELRCDPISGHTALYWYRQSLGQGLEFLIYFQGNSAPDKSGLPSDRFSAERTGGSVSTLTIQRTQQEDSAVYLCASSLVGARVTGELFFGEGSRLTVL.

V is TRBV25-1 and J is TRBJ1-2; 7 bases fit TRBD1. CDR1 MGHDK and CDR2 SYGVNS come from the germline V gene. V lost 1 base to trimming and J lost 4 bases; unmatched junction nucleotides: 3. The length of the CDR3 is 14 residues. The CDR3 DNA is TGTGCCAGCAGTGAATTGGGACAGCTCTATGGCTACACCTTC. Encoded protein: CASSELGQLYGYTF.

The rearrangement links TRBV27 to TRBJ2-1; D is undetermined. The CDR3 is 13 amino acids. Germline V lookup: CDR1 MNHEY, CDR2 SMNVEV (reference sequence). V lost 5 bases and J lost 10, with 15 bases in between. The DNA for the CDR3 is TGTGCCAGCAGTAGTGTGTATGGTAAAGAGCAGTTCTTC. It yields the protein CASSSVYGKEQFF.

The chain uses TRBV28 and TRBJ2-1, with D possibly TRBD2 on 5 matching bases. Germline values: CDR1 MDHEN, CDR2 SYDVKM. CDR3 size: 15 residues. V was trimmed by 7 bases and J by 8 bases, leaving 21 bases between them. The CDR3 DNA reads TGTGCCAGCACCGATCGGCGGCGAGGTAGCGATGAGCAGTTCTTC. As protein: CASTDRRRGSDEQFF.